This is a list of T cell receptor beta chains from one sample in a study of vaccination and CD4 T cells after COVID-19. TCRdb reanalysed the PCR reads using MiXCR and keeps one entry per CDR3 protein. The table lists 13,000 or so distinct CDR3 sequences, around 29% of them singletons. These receptors' antigens are unknown. Sequencing used CD4+ T cells from blood, cultured in vitro, obtained before SARS-CoV-2 vaccination. All receptors come from a human donor who received a COVID-19 vaccine. Each CDR3 is given with its conserved first and last residue. D genes are given only for firm matches. Only some rows state a clone size, as once, few, many or a class for expanded clones.

D,size,length,V,J,CDR3,DNA
-,few,14,TRBV6-5,TRBJ2-5,CASSSRPTQETQYF,TGTGCCAGCAGTTCCCGGCCAACGCAAGAGACCCAGTACTTC
-,few,13,TRBV1,TRBJ2-5,CTSDRRDQETQYF,TGCACCTCCGACCGGCGGGACCAAGAGACCCAGTACTTC
TRBD2,-,17,TRBV6-1,TRBJ2-3,CASSEGAGGAGEDTQYF,TGTGCCAGCAGTGAAGGAGCGGGGGGCGCCGGCGAAGATACGCAGTATTTT
-,-,14,TRBV19,TRBJ2-7,CASSNPGLTYEQYF,TGTGCCAGTAGTAACCCGGGACTTACCTACGAGCAGTACTTC
-,-,15,TRBV2,TRBJ2-1,CASSERGLGPNEQFF,TGTGCCAGCAGTGAACGAGGTCTGGGGCCCAATGAGCAGTTCTTC
-,-,15,TRBV6-5,TRBJ2-7,CASSYRQEGNYEQYF,TGTGCCAGCAGTTACCGGCAGGAGGGGAACTACGAGCAGTACTTC
-,few,11,TRBV10-2,TRBJ2-5,CAVGGQETQYF,TGCGCCGTCGGGGGCCAAGAGACCCAGTACTTC
-,few,14,TRBV30,TRBJ1-5,CAWSARQGNQPQHF,TGTGCCTGGAGTGCCCGACAGGGCAATCAGCCCCAGCATTTT
-,few,17,TRBV27,TRBJ2-5,CASSLGDRSGARETQYF,TGTGCCAGCAGTTTAGGGGACCGGTCAGGGGCTCGAGAGACCCAGTACTTC
-,few,16,TRBV19,TRBJ1-5,CASSSNGQAYNQPQHF,TGTGCCAGTAGCAGTAATGGGCAGGCTTACAATCAGCCCCAGCATTTT
TRBD1,-,18,TRBV5-1,TRBJ2-7,CASSLGGVDRVLINEQYF,TGCGCCAGCAGCTTGGGAGGGGTGGACAGGGTCTTGATTAACGAGCAGTACTTC
-,few,14,TRBV30,TRBJ2-2,CAWSLGGNTGELFF,TGTGCCTGGAGTCTTGGGGGGAACACCGGGGAGCTGTTTTTT
TRBD2,few,16,TRBV20-1,TRBJ2-3,CSARLSGGAGTDTQYF,TGCAGTGCTAGACTTAGCGGGGGGGCAGGCACAGATACGCAGTATTTT
-,few,15,TRBV2,TRBJ2-3,CASSRNQGSTDTQYF,TGTGCCAGCAGTCGGAATCAGGGATCCACAGATACGCAGTATTTT
-,few,14,TRBV6-4,TRBJ2-2,CASSAGLNTGELFF,TGTGCCAGCAGCGCGGGACTGAACACCGGGGAGCTGTTTTTT
TRBD1,-,14,TRBV30,TRBJ2-2,CAWSGTGWSGELFF,TGTGCCTGGAGTGGGACAGGGTGGTCCGGGGAGCTGTTTTTT
TRBD1,few,14,TRBV19,TRBJ2-2,CASSTTGAAGELFF,TGTGCCAGTAGTACGACAGGGGCAGCCGGGGAGCTGTTTTTT
-,few,14,TRBV2,TRBJ1-2,CASVTGFSGYGYTF,TGTGCCAGCGTAACAGGGTTCTCGGGCTATGGCTACACCTTC
-,-,14,TRBV18,TRBJ2-5,CASSPSGAQETQYF,TGTGCCAGCTCACCGTCGGGGGCTCAAGAGACCCAGTACTTC
TRBD2,-,15,TRBV10-3,TRBJ2-5,CAISTSSGGQETQYF,TGTGCCATTTCTACTTCTAGCGGGGGGCAAGAGACCCAGTACTTC
-,few,13,TRBV24-1,TRBJ1-2,CATSDANLRGYTF,TGTGCCACCAGTGATGCCAACCTTCGGGGCTACACCTTC
-,few,16,TRBV27,TRBJ1-4,CASSFWQGGTNEKLFF,TGTGCCAGCAGTTTCTGGCAGGGAGGTACTAATGAAAAACTGTTTTTT
-,few,15,TRBV21-1,TRBJ2-1,CASSKHRLDYNEQFF,TGTGCCAGCAGCAAACATCGACTAGATTACAATGAGCAGTTCTTC
-,-,13,TRBV30,TRBJ2-5,CAWSRVSGETQYF,TGTGCCTGGAGTCGTGTAAGTGGAGAGACCCAGTACTTC
-,-,14,TRBV10-3,TRBJ2-3,CAISLGTSEDTQYF,TGTGCCATCAGCCTTGGGACGAGCGAAGATACGCAGTATTTT